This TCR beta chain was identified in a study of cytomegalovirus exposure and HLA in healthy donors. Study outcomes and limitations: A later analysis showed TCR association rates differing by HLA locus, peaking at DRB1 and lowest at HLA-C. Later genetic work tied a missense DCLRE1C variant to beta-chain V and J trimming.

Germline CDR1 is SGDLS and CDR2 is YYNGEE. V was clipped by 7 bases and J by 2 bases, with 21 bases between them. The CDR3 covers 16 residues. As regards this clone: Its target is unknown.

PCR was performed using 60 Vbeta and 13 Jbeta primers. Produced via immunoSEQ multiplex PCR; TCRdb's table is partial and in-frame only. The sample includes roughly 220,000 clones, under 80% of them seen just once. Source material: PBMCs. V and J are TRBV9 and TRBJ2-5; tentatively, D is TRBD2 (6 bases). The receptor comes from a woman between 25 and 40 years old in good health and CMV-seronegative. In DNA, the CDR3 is TGTGCCAGCTCCTCTTGGGGGTTAGCGGAACAAGAGACCCAGTACTTC. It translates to CASSSWGLAEQETQYF.